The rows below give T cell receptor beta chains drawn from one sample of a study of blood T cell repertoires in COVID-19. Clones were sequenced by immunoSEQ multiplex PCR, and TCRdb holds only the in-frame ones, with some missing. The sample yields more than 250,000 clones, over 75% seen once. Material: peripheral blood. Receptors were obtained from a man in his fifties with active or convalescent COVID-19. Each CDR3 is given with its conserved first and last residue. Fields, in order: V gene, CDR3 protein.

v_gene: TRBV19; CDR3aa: CASSIRAGANYGYTF
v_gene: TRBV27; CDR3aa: CATAGWADQPQHF
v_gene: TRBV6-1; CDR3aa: CASSEQVDGGYEQYF
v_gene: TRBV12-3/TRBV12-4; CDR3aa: CASSLWGAGELFF
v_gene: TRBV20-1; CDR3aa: CSASIAGNQPQHF
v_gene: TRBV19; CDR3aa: CASSTLQGASGNTIYF
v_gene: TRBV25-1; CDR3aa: CASSEFSRTEAFF
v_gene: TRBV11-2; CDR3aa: CASSLGGQGGYGYTF
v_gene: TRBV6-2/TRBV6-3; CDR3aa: CASSYYRDADEQYF
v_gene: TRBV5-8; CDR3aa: CASSLSGGENTEAFF
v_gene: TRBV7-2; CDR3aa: CASSRSGDSDEQYF
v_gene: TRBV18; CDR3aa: CASSPGGNEQFF
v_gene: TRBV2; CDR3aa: CASSRDRGVNEQFF
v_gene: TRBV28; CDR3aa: CASVRDYGYTF
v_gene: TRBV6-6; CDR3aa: CASSYSDRPDYGYTF
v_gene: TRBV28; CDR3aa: CASSLTGGHQETQYF
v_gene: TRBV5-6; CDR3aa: CASSLETAGANVLTF
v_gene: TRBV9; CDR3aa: CASSVAPDRYNEQFF
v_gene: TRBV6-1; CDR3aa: CASSERQGAFSPLHF